The sequence of this T cell receptor beta chain was determined in a study of blood T cell repertoires in COVID-19. Overall study: Researchers got acute and convalescent COVID-19 samples from the United States, Italy and Spain. PBMCs, B-cell-depleted T cells, or T cells were the source of the cDNA or gDNA that made up the material.

Germline V gives CDR1 LNHDA, CDR2 SQIVND (reference sequence). The CDR3 runs to 12 residues. V dropped 1 base and J dropped 7 bases, with 5 bases sitting between them. Repertoires were generated with immunoSEQ multiplex PCR, while TCRdb's copy carries only in-frame clones and drops some. Among a few hundred thousand clones listed, approximately 88% were seen once. Sequenced: peripheral blood. This receptor was taken from a woman aged 40 to 50 who had recovered from COVID-19. The chain links TRBV19 to TRBJ1-5; D gene ambiguous. The CDR3: CASSIVGQPQHF. The CDR3 coding sequence is TGTGCCAGTAGTATAGTTGGCCAGCCCCAGCATTTT.